The T cell receptor (beta chain) described here comes from a study of T cells in localized non-small cell lung cancer (dated by TCRdb to about 2020). For context, the study as a whole: T cell repertoires of more than 200 early-stage NSCLC patients were analyzed, with tumors being compared against uninvolved tumor-adjacent lungs. The cohort consisted of 236 treatment-naive NSCLC patients whose localized lung tumors had been resected. The mean age of the NSCLC patients was less than 70 years, with 120 to 150 men and about a hundred women. On the study overall, not on this receptor specifically: A median of 57 of the top 100 tumor clones turned up in the paired uninvolved adjacent lung, and approximately 30 of those clones also ranked among the top 100 of that same adjacent lung. Multi-region tumor sequencing was not performed, so intratumor heterogeneity could not be excluded. Uninvolved tumor-adjacent lung showed the highest T cell clonality, higher than tumor, which suggests more focused antigenic responses in the uninvolved tumor-adjacent lung. Longer overall survival was associated with higher blood T cell density, whereas shorter survival was associated with higher adjacent-lung clonality. Because the study design was exploratory, TCR variables were selected using unadjusted p-values without false-discovery rate correction.

As regards this clone: Its antigen is currently not known. The record has no base qualities; no much larger clone is one base away.

For CDR1 and CDR2, the germline V gene lists SNHLY and FYNNEI. Here V drops 0 bases and J drops 6 bases, and the junction holds 12 bases not matched to any gene. From cysteine to phenylalanine, the CDR3 is 17 amino acids long. CDR3 DNA is the only sequence kept; it has 51 bases, read in frame from the first base. At diagnosis, tumor, uninvolved tumor-adjacent lung and peripheral blood were collected and then preserved as a mix of FFPE and fresh-frozen material. Blood samples were analyzed as peripheral blood mononuclear cells for TCR repertoire profiling. The immunoSEQ Assay was used to sequence TCR beta CDR3 regions from DNA. Regarding the original processing steps: To compute T cell density, TCR beta template counts were normalized to usable DNA, which was estimated by amplifying housekeeping genes. Using the preseqR package, richness was estimated by extrapolating to 120,000 templates for tissue samples and 400,000 templates for PBMC samples. Clonality was defined by subtracting Pielou's evenness from one. Tissue-enriched TCRs were identified by differential abundance testing using productive amino-acid clonotypes, minimum total count 5 and alpha 0.1. Repertoire overlap between compartments was quantified with the Jaccard Index and Morisita Overlap Index. GLIPH grouped TCR beta CDR3s together with public tetramer-defined viral CDR3s, and a viral motif had to include at least three viral sequences and show V-gene enrichment. TCRdb stores this immuneACCESS table with in-frame sequences only. Part of the clones is absent; in the studies checked, under half of the shortfall reflects unresolved V genes, and no reason is known for the rest. V and J calls plus clone size are reproduced from that table; the DNA served to infer D and trimming. The sample yields around 140,000 clones; approximately 88% were counted once. The ten biggest clones cover around 1.5% of the sample.

The sequence links TRBV2 to TRBJ2-7; TRBD2 fits 9 bases in the junction. Sequencing was performed on peripheral blood, taken before any cancer treatment. The sequence was obtained from a female donor at least 60 years old with stage I lung adenocarcinoma. The base sequence is TGTGCCAGCAGTGAAGCCTTCATCGGGACTAGCCGGATCGAGCAGTACTTC. Translated, it reads CASSEAFIGTSRIEQYF. With all but the CDR3 taken from the reference TRBV2 and TRBJ2-7 genes, the full variable domain is: EPEVTQTPSHQVTQMGQEVILRCVPISNHLYFYWYRQILGQKVEFLVSFYNNEISEKSEIFDDQFSVERPDGSNFTLKIRSTKLEDSAMYFCASSEAFIGTSRIEQYFGPGTRLTVT.